These 31 T cell receptor beta chains came from one sample sequenced in a study of T cells in Graves' hyperthyroidism and ophthalmopathy. It was RNA transcripts that yielded the amplified TCR beta CDR3 regions. With the HTBI primer set, the TCR CDR3 went through a first round of RT-PCR. TCRdb used MiXCR to reprocess the multiplex PCR reads, holding one entry per CDR3 protein. This table holds 300,000 to 450,000 distinct CDR3 sequences, about 15% found once. Sequencing used blood. The origin of the receptors is a woman in her thirties with Graves' hyperthyroidism.

This clonotype showed up just a few times. The chain uses TRBV4-1 and TRBJ2-7; D remains ambiguous. The CDR3 runs to 15 residues. V was cut by 2 bases and J by 2 bases, with 13 bases left in between. The germline gives CDR1 MGHRA, CDR2 YSYEKL. The CDR3 coding sequence is TGCGCCAGCAGCCAACATCCCCTCCTTACCTACGAGCAGTACTTC. Translation gives CASSQHPLLTYEQYF.

To note about this clonotype: Given a much more abundant clone one base away, this may be a read error. The rearrangement uses TRBV6-1 and TRBJ1-5, with D tentatively TRBD1 (6 bases). The germline V and J ends were trimmed by 6 bases and 2 bases, with 14 bases remaining between them. This CDR3 has 15 amino acids. The germline V gene has CDR1 MNHNS and CDR2 SASEGT. CDR3 amino acids: CASRKLGGGNQPQHF. CDR3 DNA: TGTGCCAGCAGGAAATTAGGGGGGGGCAATCAGCCCCAGCATTTT.

This clonotype was seen a few times. This chain joins TRBV12-3 or TRBV12-4 and TRBJ2-2; D remains ambiguous. This CDR3 contains 12 residues. V was clipped by 11 bases and J by 5 bases, with 12 bases between them. The CDR3 protein is CAGSLGTGELFF. The CDR3, as DNA: TGTGCCGGCTCCCTGGGAACCGGGGAGCTGTTTTTT.

This clonotype has a handful of counts. The chain has TRBV7-9 and TRBJ1-4, with D perhaps matching TRBD1 (5 bases). CDR1 is SEHNR, CDR2 FQNEAQ, per germline (reference sequence). V lost 5 bases, J lost 5 bases, and 18 bases lay in between. This CDR3 comprises 16 residues. CDR3 sequence reads: CASSPPQGTENEKLFF. In nucleotides, the CDR3 is TGTGCCAGCAGCCCCCCCCAGGGAACGGAAAATGAAAAACTGTTTTTT.

V is TRBV6-5 and J is TRBJ1-5; no clear D gene. This CDR3 is 10 amino acids long. The ends were cut back, 2 bases at V and 9 bases at J, with 2 bases in the middle. Germline V gene lookup returns CDR1 MNHEY and CDR2 SVGAGI. The CDR3 loop reads CASSYPPQHF. Written as DNA, the CDR3 is TGTGCCAGCAGTTACCCGCCCCAGCATTTT.

There are many counts of this clonotype. The chain has TRBV10-2 and TRBJ2-5; no reliable D call. Trimming took off 2 bases at V and 4 bases at J, with 5 bases between the two ends. Per germline, CDR1 WSHSY and CDR2 SAAADI. This CDR3 is 12 amino acids long. CDR3 DNA sequence: TGCGCCAGCAGTGAGGGGTCAGAGACCCAGTACTTC. Protein: CASSEGSETQYF.

This clonotype was counted at least ten times. The chain joins TRBV27 to TRBJ2-7; a weak D match, TRBD1 (6 bases). CDR3 length equals 14 residues. V was pared by 7 bases and J by 5 bases, with 18 bases between. CDR1 is MNHEY and CDR2 is SMNVEV in the germline V gene (reference sequence). The CDR3 region has the DNA TGTGCCAGCAATACTGGACAGAGAGTCCACGAGCAGTACTTC. Amino acid sequence: CASNTGQRVHEQYF.

This clonotype came up many times. The chain joins TRBV28 to TRBJ2-5; D remains ambiguous. The V gene lost 4 bases and the J gene lost 3 bases, with 18 bases spanning the gap. The CDR3 runs to 16 residues. Germline V lookup: CDR1 MDHEN, CDR2 SYDVKM. CDR3 residues: CASSYGPDPQKETQYF. In DNA form, the CDR3 reads TGTGCCAGCAGTTACGGACCCGACCCGCAAAAAGAGACCCAGTACTTC.

This clonotype appeared a few times. The chain has TRBV10-3 and TRBJ2-7; 9 nucleotides align to TRBD1. With V trimmed by 6 bases and J by 7 bases, 7 bases remained unmatched. CDR3 length equals 13 residues. Germline-derived CDR1 and CDR2 are ENHRY and SYGVKD. The DNA of the CDR3 is TGTGCCATCAGCAAGGGACAGGGACGAGAGCAGTACTTC. Translated, it gives CAISKGQGREQYF.

This clonotype turned up a few times. The chain employs TRBV6-2 or TRBV6-3 and TRBJ2-1; the D gene is possibly TRBD2 (6 bases). The germline V gene encodes CDR1 MNHEY and CDR2 SVGEGT. The CDR3 sequence is 15 residues long. With 3 bases removed from V and 4 bases from J, the gap between germline ends came to 13 bases. The CDR3 DNA is TGTGCCAGCAGTTATTACGGGAGATCTTACAATGAGCAGTTCTTC. Its translation: CASSYYGRSYNEQFF.

This clonotype was counted many times. The chain employs TRBV11-3 and TRBJ2-3, with D possibly being TRBD2 (6 bases). Between the trimmed V and J ends, which lost 4 bases and 0 bases, there was a span of 14 bases. Germline lookup yields CDR1 SGHNT and CDR2 YENEEA. The CDR3 covers 16 residues. CDR3 DNA sequence: TGTGCCAGCAGCTCGGGTAGCGGCGATAGCACAGATACGCAGTATTTT. Amino acid sequence: CASSSGSGDSTDTQYF.

This clonotype showed up just a few times. The CDR3: CSVEAGMATEAFF. The CDR3 DNA reads as TGCAGCGTTGAGGCAGGCATGGCCACTGAAGCTTTCTTT. This chain joins TRBV29-1 and TRBJ1-1; D ambiguous. With 3 bases removed from V and 4 bases from J, the gap between germline ends came to 12 bases. CDR3 size: 13 residues. Germline CDR1 reads SQVTM; CDR2 reads ANQGSEA.

This clonotype was found a few times. The chain links TRBV6-1 to TRBJ1-2; 7 bases agree with TRBD1. Trimming removed 5 bases from V and 8 bases from J; junction bases left unmatched: 20. This CDR3 has 17 amino acids. CDR1 is MNHNS, CDR2 SASEGT, per germline. The CDR3 is CASSSLGQQFPNQGYTF. The CDR3 DNA reads TGTGCCAGCAGTTCTCTGGGACAGCAATTCCCCAATCAGGGCTACACCTTC.

The rearrangement joins TRBV3-1 to TRBJ2-3; no clear D. Germline CDR1 and CDR2: LGHDT and YNNKEL (reference sequence). The CDR3 consists of 14 residues. V lost 0 bases and J 5 bases, leaving 9 bases between the germline ends. CDR3 loop: CASSQDQFLDTQYF. CDR3 coding DNA: TGTGCCAGCAGCCAAGATCAATTCTTAGATACGCAGTATTTT.

This clonotype was counted ten times or more. The rearrangement uses TRBV27 and TRBJ2-5, with no clear D. CDR1 is MNHEY, CDR2 SMNVEV, per germline (reference sequence). V lost 6 bases, J lost 5 bases, and 13 bases lay in between. The CDR3 totals 13 residues. The CDR3: CASSRLGMETQYF. CDR3 coding DNA: TGTGCCAGCAGCCGGTTGGGTATGGAGACCCAGTACTTC.

The rearrangement joins TRBV28 to TRBJ1-6; a weak D match, TRBD1 (5 bases). Per germline, CDR1 MDHEN and CDR2 SYDVKM. This CDR3 contains 13 residues. V shed 5 bases and J shed 6 bases, with 8 bases lying between them. The CDR3 bases are TGTGCCAGCAGTGGGGGTCCTAATTCACCCCTCCACTTT. Amino acids: CASSGGPNSPLHF.

This clonotype was detected only a few times. V and J are TRBV20-1 and TRBJ2-7; D is perhaps TRBD1 or TRBD2 (5 bases each). TRBJ2-1 explains the end of the DNA better; the J call may be wrong. The germline V gene encodes CDR1 DFQATT and CDR2 SNEGSKA (reference sequence). This CDR3 is 13 amino acids long. The chain's CDR3 is CSASPGTSYEQFF. CDR3 sequence (DNA): TGCAGTGCCAGCCCTGGGACGTCCTACGAGCAGTTCTTC.

This clonotype was seen more than once but under ten times. This chain uses TRBV28 with TRBJ2-2; TRBD1 aligns across 8 bases. This CDR3 has 16 residues. V shed 2 bases, J shed 6 bases, and the junction held 8 bases outside the gene matches. Germline V gene sequence: CDR1 MDHEN, CDR2 SYDVKM. In DNA, the CDR3 is TGTGCCAGCAGTTTAGGGGTCGCACAGGGGGCCGGGGAGCTGTTTTTT. Translated, it gives CASSLGVAQGAGELFF.

The rearrangement joins TRBV20-1 to TRBJ2-4, with TRBD2 identical over 14 bases. The V segment lost 6 bases and the J segment 0 bases; nucleotides outside the gene matches: 13. Germline values: CDR1 DFQATT, CDR2 SNEGSKA (reference sequence). The CDR3 is 19 amino acids. The CDR3 DNA reads as TGCAGTGCCACCCACGGACTAGCGGGAGGAGTAATAGCCAAAAACATTCAGTACTTC. This codes for CSATHGLAGGVIAKNIQYF.

This chain joins TRBV10-3 and TRBJ1-6, with a tentative D call TRBD1 (5 bases). The V end lost 4 bases, the J end lost 7 bases, and 8 bases lay between the germline ends. The CDR3 contains 13 residues. Germline lookup yields CDR1 ENHRY and CDR2 SYGVKD. CDR3 region: CAISGGVNSPLHF. CDR3 DNA: TGTGCCATCAGTGGAGGGGTAAATTCACCCCTCCACTTT.

This clonotype was found many times. V is TRBV12-3 or TRBV12-4 and J is TRBJ1-1; 7 positions match TRBD1. Unmatched junction bases numbered 5, after V lost 6 bases and J lost 4 bases. The CDR3 covers 13 residues. The chain's CDR3 is CASRETGFTEAFF. DNA for the CDR3: TGTGCCAGCAGGGAGACAGGGTTCACTGAAGCTTTCTTT.

The table lists this clonotype with many counts. The CDR3 DNA reads as TGTGCCAGCAGCCCCGGGGGGCAAGGCTCCTACGAGCAGTACTTC. Its translation is CASSPGGQGSYEQYF. The chain has TRBV11-3 and TRBJ2-7; D may be TRBD2 (7 bases). V was trimmed by 5 bases and J by 0 bases, leaving 14 bases between them. The CDR3 loop spans 15 amino acids. Germline V gene sequence: CDR1 SGHNT, CDR2 YENEEA.

A remark on this clonotype: With a much larger clone just one base away, this may be a read error. The chain is built from TRBV20-1 and TRBJ2-1; TRBD2 agrees at 9 bases. J gave up 5 bases and V 5 bases, and 19 bases lay outside the gene matches. The CDR3 contains 18 residues. From germline, CDR1 is DFQATT and CDR2 SNEGSKA (reference sequence). The CDR3 protein is CSAGPVIGGRAGNNEQFF. The CDR3 DNA reads as TGCAGTGCTGGACCCGTCATCGGCGGGAGGGCCGGGAACAATGAGCAGTTCTTC.

This clonotype was detected a few times. This chain links TRBV5-1 with TRBJ1-1, with 10 bases matching TRBD1. The J segment lost 0 bases and the V segment lost 0 bases, leaving 14 bases of the junction unmatched. In germline, CDR1 is SGHRS, CDR2 YFSETQ. The CDR3 is 20 residues long. CDR3 DNA sequence: TGCGCCAGCAGCTTGGTTTCTCCGGACAGGGGGATTTTTGTGAACACTGAAGCTTTCTTT. Protein sequence: CASSLVSPDRGIFVNTEAFF. The complete variable domain, with remaining parts taken from reference TRBV5-1 and TRBJ1-1, reads KAGVTQTPRYLIKTRGQQVTLSCSPISGHRSVSWYQQTPGQGLQFLFEYFSETQRNKGNFPGRFSGRQFSNSRSEMNVSTLELGDSALYLCASSLVSPDRGIFVNTEAFFGQGTRLTVV.

This clonotype was found a few times. The V call is TRBV20-1, the J call TRBJ1-4; D call uncertain. The germline gives CDR1 DFQATT, CDR2 SNEGSKA (reference sequence). The CDR3 consists of 15 residues. Trimming pared 0 bases from V and 1 base from J, leaving 9 bases between. CDR3 sequence (DNA): TGCAGTGCTAGAGATTCGACAAAAACTAATGAAAAACTGTTTTTT. Translating gives CSARDSTKTNEKLFF.

The table lists this clonotype with many counts. The chain combines TRBV5-1 with TRBJ2-2, with TRBD2 identical over 11 bases. Germline V CDR1 and CDR2: SGHRS, YFSETQ. The V gene end was trimmed by 7 bases and the J gene end by 7 bases; junction bases not matched to a gene: 0. This CDR3 spans 12 amino acids. The CDR3 DNA is TGCGCCAGCGGGACTAGCGGCGGGGAGCTGTTTTTT. It is translated as CASGTSGGELFF. Full variable domain (rest looked up from reference TRBV5-1 and TRBJ2-2): KAGVTQTPRYLIKTRGQQVTLSCSPISGHRSVSWYQQTPGQGLQFLFEYFSETQRNKGNFPGRFSGRQFSNSRSEMNVSTLELGDSALYLCASGTSGGELFFGEGSRLTVL.

This chain joins TRBV28 and TRBJ2-5; 8 bases match TRBD1. The J segment lost 2 bases and the V segment lost 5 bases, leaving 10 bases of the junction unmatched. The CDR3 length is 16 residues. From germline, CDR1 is MDHEN and CDR2 SYDVKM. The CDR3 region is CASSPDRGSEQETQYF. In nucleotides, the CDR3 is TGTGCCAGCAGTCCAGACAGGGGATCCGAGCAAGAGACCCAGTACTTC.

The V and J genes are TRBV5-1 and TRBJ1-4; no clear D gene. Germline loops: CDR1 SGHRS, CDR2 YFSETQ. The CDR3 loop spans 15 amino acids. The V end lost 4 bases, the J end lost 3 bases, and 13 bases lay between the germline ends. CDR3 loop: CASSRATSANEKLFF. The DNA of the CDR3 is TGCGCCAGCAGCCGGGCTACCTCAGCTAATGAAAAACTGTTTTTT.

This clonotype appeared a few times. The chain carries TRBV24-1 and TRBJ1-1; the D gene is possibly TRBD1 (6 bases). The V end lost 4 bases, the J end lost 1 base, and 27 bases lay between the germline ends. This CDR3 comprises 20 residues. The germline V gene encodes CDR1 KGHDR and CDR2 SFDVKD. The CDR3 is CATSDPTKPGQGHENTEAFF. The CDR3 region has the DNA TGTGCCACCAGTGACCCCACTAAGCCGGGGCAGGGGCATGAGAACACTGAAGCTTTCTTT.

The J gene is TRBJ2-5, the V gene TRBV19; D may be TRBD1 or TRBD2 (5 bases each). Germline assignment: CDR1 LNHDA and CDR2 SQIVND (reference sequence). Trimming removed 2 bases at V and 1 base at J, with 11 bases between. The CDR3 contains 15 residues. DNA for the CDR3: TGTGCCAGTAGTATACCAGCAGGGACCCAAGAGACCCAGTACTTC. This codes for CASSIPAGTQETQYF.

The rearrangement links TRBV12-3 or TRBV12-4 to TRBJ1-5, with 7 bases that match TRBD1. Trimming took 6 bases from V and 4 from J; bases not matched to a gene: 6. The CDR3 has 14 amino acids. In DNA form, the CDR3 reads TGTGCCAGCAGCGCAGGGGGACGAAATCAGCCCCAGCATTTT. Its translation is CASSAGGRNQPQHF.